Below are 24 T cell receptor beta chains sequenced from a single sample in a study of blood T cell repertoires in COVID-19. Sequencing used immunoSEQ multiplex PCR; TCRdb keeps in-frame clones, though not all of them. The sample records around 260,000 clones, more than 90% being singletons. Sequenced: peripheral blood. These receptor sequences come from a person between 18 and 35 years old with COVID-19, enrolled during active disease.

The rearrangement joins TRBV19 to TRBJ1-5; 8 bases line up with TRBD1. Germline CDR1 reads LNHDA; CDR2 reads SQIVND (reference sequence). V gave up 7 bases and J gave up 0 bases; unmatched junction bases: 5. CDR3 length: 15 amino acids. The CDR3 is CASNLGQGSNQPQHF. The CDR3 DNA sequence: TGTGCCAGTAACCTCGGACAGGGTAGCAATCAGCCCCAGCATTTT. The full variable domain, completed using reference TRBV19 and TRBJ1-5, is DGGITQSPKYLFRKEGQNVTLSCEQNLNHDAMYWYRQDPGQGLRLIYYSQIVNDFQKGDIAEGYSVSREKKESFPLTVTSAQKNPTAFYLCASNLGQGSNQPQHFGDGTRLSIL.

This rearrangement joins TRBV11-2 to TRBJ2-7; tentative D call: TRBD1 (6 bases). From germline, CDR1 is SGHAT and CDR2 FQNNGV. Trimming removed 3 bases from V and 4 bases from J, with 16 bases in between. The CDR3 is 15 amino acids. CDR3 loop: CASSLAQGLFYEQYF. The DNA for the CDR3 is TGTGCCAGCAGCTTGGCCCAGGGGCTTTTTTACGAGCAGTACTTC.

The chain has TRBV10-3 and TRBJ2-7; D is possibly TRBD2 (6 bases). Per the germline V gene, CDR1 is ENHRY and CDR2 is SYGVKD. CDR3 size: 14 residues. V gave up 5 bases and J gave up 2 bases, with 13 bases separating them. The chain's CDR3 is CAISREPPPYEQYF. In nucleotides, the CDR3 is TGTGCCATCAGTCGGGAGCCCCCACCCTACGAGCAGTACTTC.

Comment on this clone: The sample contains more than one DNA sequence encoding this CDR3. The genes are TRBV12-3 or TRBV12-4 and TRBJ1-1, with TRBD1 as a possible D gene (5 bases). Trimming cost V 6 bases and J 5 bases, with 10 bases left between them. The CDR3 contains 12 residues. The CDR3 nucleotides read TGTGCCAGCAGCTTCGGGGGGACTGAAGCTTTCTTT. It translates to CASSFGGTEAFF.

CDR3 loop: CASSSGTGGYQPQHF. The CDR3 nucleotides read TGTGCCAGCAGTTCCGGGACAGGGGGCTATCAGCCCCAGCATTTT. The J gene is TRBJ1-5, the V gene TRBV27, with 12 bases fitting TRBD1. Germline values: CDR1 MNHEY, CDR2 SMNVEV (reference sequence). This CDR3 is 15 amino acids long. V lost 4 bases and J lost 5; bases outside the gene matches: 3.

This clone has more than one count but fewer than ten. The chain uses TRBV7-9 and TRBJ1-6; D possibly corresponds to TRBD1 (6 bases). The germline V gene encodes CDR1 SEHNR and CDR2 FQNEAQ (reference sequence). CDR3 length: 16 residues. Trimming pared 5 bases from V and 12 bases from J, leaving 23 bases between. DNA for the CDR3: TGTGCCAGCAGCCCAGAGGAACCAGGGGTTTCCCTACCCCTCCACTTT. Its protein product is CASSPEEPGVSLPLHF. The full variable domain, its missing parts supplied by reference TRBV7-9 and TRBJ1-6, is DTGVSQNPRHKITKRGQNVTFRCDPISEHNRLYWYRQTLGQGPEFLTYFQNEAQLEKSRLLSDRFSAERPKGSFSTLEIQRTEQGDSAMYLCASSPEEPGVSLPLHFGNGTRLTVT.

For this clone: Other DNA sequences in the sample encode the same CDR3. Here the CDR3 DNA reads TGTGCCAGCACCCCAGGGCAGGGGAACACTGAAGCTTTCTTT. This sequence encodes CASTPGQGNTEAFF. The V gene is TRBV11-2, the J gene TRBJ1-1; a weak D match, TRBD1 (5 bases). V lost 7 bases and J lost 1, with 13 bases in between. Germline CDR1 is SGHAT and CDR2 is FQNNGV. The CDR3 consists of 14 residues.

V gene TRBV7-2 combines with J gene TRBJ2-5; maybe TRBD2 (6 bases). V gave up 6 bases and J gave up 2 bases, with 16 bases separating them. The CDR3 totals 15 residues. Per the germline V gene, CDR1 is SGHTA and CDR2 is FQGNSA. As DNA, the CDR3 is TGTGCCAGCAGGGCAGCGGGTACTTTACAAGAGACCCAGTACTTC. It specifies CASRAAGTLQETQYF.

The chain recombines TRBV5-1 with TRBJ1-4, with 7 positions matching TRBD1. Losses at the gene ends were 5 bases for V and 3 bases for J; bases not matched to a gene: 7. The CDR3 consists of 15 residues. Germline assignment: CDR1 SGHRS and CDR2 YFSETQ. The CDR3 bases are TGCGCCAGCAGTCCCGTGGGACAGCCTAATGAAAAACTGTTTTTT. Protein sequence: CASSPVGQPNEKLFF.

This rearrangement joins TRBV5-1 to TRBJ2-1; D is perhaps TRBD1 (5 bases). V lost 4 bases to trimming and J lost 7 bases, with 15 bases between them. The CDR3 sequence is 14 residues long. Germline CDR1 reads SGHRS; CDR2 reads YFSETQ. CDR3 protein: CASSRETTVNEQFF. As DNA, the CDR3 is TGCGCCAGCAGCCGAGAGACGACAGTAAATGAGCAGTTCTTC.

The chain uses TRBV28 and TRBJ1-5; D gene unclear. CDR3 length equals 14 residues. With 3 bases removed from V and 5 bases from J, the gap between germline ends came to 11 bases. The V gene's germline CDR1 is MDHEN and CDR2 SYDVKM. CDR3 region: CASSFSEAHQPQHF. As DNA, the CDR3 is TGTGCCAGCAGTTTCTCCGAAGCCCATCAGCCCCAGCATTTT.

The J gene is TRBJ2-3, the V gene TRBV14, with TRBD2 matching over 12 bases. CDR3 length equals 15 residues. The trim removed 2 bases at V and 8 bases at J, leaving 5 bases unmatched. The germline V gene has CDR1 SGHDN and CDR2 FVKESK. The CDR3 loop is CASSQRLAGEGTQYF. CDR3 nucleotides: TGTGCCAGCAGCCAAAGACTAGCGGGAGAGGGTACGCAGTATTTT.

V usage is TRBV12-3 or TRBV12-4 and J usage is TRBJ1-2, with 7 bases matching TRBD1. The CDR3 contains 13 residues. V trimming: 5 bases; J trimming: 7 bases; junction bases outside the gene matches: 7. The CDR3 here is CASSRGQEAGYTF. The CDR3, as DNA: TGTGCCAGCAGTCGCGGACAGGAGGCTGGCTACACCTTC.

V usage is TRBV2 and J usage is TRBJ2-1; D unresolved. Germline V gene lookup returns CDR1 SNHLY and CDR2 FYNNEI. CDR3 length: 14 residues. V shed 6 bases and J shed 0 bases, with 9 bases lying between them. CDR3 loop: CASSEESSYNEQFF. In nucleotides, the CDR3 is TGTGCCAGCAGCGAGGAGAGCTCCTACAATGAGCAGTTCTTC.

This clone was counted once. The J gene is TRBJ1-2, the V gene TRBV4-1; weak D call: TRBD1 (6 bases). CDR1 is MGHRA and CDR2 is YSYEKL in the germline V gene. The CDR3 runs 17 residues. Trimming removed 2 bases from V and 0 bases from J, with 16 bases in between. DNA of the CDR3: TGCGCCAGCAGCCAAAGGCACCGACAGGAAGCTAACTATGGCTACACCTTC. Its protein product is CASSQRHRQEANYGYTF.

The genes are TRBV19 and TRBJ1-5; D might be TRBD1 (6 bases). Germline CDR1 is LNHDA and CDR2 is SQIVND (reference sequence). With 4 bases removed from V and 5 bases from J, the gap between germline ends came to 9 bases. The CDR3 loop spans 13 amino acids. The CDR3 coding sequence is TGTGCCAGTAGTAAGTACAGGGATCAGCCCCAGCATTTT. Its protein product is CASSKYRDQPQHF.

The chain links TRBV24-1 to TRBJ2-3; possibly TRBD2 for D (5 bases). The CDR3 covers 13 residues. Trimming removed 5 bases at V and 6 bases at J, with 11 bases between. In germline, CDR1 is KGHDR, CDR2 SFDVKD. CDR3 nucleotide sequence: TGTGCCACCAGTGTAGTGAGAGGGGATACGCAGTATTTT. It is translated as CATSVVRGDTQYF.

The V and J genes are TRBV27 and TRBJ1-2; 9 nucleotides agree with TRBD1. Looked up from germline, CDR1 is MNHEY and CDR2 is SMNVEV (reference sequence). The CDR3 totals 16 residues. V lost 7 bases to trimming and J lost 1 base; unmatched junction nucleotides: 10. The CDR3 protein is CASNPDRGDNNYGYTF. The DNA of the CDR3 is TGTGCCAGCAACCCCGACAGGGGGGACAATAACTATGGCTACACCTTC.

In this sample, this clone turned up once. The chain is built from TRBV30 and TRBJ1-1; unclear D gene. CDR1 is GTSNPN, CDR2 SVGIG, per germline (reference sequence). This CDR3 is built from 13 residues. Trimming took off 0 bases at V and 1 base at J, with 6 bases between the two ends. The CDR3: CAWSVRGNTEAFF. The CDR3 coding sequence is TGTGCCTGGAGTGTACGAGGGAACACTGAAGCTTTCTTT.

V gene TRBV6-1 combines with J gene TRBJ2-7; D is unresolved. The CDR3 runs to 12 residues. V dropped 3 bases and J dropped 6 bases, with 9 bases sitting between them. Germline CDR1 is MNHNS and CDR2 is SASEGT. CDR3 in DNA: TGTGCCAGCAGTGAGTTCTATGGCGAGCAGTACTTC. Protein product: CASSEFYGEQYF.

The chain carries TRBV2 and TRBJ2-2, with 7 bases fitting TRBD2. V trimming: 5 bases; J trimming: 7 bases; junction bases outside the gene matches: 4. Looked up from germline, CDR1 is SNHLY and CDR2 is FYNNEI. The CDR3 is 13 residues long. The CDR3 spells CASSREVGGELFF. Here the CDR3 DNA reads TGTGCCAGCAGTCGGGAGGTTGGCGGGGAGCTGTTTTTT.

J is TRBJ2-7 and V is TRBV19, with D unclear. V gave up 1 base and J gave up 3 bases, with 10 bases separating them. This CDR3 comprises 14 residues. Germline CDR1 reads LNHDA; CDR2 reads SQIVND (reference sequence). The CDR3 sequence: CASSIGGSVYEQYF. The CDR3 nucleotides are TGTGCCAGTAGTATAGGCGGATCAGTCTACGAGCAGTACTTC.

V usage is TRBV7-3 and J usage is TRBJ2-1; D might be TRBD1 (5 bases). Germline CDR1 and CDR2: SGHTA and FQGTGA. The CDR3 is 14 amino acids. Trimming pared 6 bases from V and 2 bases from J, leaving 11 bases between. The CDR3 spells CASSTDSPYNEQFF. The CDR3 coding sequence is TGTGCCAGCAGTACCGACAGCCCCTACAATGAGCAGTTCTTC.

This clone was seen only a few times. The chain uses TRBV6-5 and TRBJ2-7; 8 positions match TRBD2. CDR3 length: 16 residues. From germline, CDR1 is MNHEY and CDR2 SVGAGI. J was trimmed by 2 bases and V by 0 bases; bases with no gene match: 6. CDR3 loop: CASSYSIAGTAYEQYF. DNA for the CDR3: TGTGCCAGCAGTTACTCTATAGCGGGAACTGCCTACGAGCAGTACTTC.